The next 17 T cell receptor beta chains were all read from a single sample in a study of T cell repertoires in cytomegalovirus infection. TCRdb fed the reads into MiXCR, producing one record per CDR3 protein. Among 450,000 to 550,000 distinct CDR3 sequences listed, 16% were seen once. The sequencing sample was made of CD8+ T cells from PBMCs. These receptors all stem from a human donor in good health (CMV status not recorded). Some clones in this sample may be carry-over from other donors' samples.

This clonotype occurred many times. For the CDR3, the DNA is TGTGCCAGCAGTGTAGCCAGGGACTCAGGACTAGCGGGAGGCACCGGGGAGCTGTTTTTT. It translates to CASSVARDSGLAGGTGELFF. This sequence joins TRBV25-1 and TRBJ2-2; 14 nucleotides line up with TRBD2. With 4 bases clipped from V and 4 bases from J, the junction kept 14 bases outside the gene matches. The CDR3 sequence is 20 residues long. CDR1 and CDR2 (germline): MGHDK, SYGVNS.

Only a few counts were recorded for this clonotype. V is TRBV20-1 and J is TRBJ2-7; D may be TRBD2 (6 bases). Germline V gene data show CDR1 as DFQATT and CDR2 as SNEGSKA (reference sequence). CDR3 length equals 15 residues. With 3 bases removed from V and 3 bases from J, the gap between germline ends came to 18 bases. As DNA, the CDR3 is TGCAGTGCTAGCCGACGCGGGACCCCTCTCTACGAGCAGTACTTC. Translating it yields CSASRRGTPLYEQYF.

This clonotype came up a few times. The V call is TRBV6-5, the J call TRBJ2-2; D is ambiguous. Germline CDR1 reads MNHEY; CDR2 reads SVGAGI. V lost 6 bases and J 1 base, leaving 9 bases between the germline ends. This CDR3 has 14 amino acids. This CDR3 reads CASRPDQNTGELFF. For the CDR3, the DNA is TGTGCCAGCAGACCTGACCAGAACACCGGGGAGCTGTTTTTT.

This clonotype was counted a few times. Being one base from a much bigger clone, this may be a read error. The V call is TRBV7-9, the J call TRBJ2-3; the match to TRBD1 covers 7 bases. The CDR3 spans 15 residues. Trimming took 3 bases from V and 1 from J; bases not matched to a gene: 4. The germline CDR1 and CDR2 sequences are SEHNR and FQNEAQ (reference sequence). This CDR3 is CASSFGQVRTDTQYF. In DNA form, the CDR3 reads TGTGCCAGCAGCTTCGGACAGGTCCGCACAGATACGCAGTATTTT.

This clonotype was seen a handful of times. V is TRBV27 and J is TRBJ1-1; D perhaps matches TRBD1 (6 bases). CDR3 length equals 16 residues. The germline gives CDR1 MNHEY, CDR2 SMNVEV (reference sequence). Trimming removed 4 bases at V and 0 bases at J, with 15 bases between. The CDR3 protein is CASSYSRGALNTEAFF. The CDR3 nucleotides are TGTGCCAGCAGTTATTCCAGGGGCGCCTTGAACACTGAAGCTTTCTTT.

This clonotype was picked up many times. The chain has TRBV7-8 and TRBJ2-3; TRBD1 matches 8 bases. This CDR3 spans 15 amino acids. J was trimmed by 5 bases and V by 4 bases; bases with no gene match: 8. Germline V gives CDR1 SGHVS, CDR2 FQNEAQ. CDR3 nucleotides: TGTGCCAGCAGCTCTCCAGGGGGCGCGGGAGATACGCAGTATTTT. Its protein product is CASSSPGGAGDTQYF.

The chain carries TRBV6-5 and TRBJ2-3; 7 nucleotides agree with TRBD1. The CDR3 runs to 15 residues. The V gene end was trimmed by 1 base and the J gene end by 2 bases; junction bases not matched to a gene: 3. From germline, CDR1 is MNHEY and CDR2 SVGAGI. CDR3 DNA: TGTGCCAGCAGTTACTTAGGGGGCCCCACAGATACGCAGTATTTT. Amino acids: CASSYLGGPTDTQYF.

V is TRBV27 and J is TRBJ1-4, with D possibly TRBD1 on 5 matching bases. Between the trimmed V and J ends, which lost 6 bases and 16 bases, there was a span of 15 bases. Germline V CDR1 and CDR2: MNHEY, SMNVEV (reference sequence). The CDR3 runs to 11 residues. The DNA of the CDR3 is TGTGCCAGCAGAACCCGGGGGGTGGAGTTTTTT. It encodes CASRTRGVEFF.

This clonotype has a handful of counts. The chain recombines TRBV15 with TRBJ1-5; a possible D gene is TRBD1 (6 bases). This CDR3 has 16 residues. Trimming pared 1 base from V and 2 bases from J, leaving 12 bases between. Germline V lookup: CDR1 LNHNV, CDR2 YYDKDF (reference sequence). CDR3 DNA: TGTGCCACCAGCAGAGCACCGGGACAAGGCAATCAGCCCCAGCATTTT. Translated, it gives CATSRAPGQGNQPQHF.

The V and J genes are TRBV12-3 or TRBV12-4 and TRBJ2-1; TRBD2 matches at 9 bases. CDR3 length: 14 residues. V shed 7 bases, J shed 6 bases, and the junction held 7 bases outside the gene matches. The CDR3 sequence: CASTLAGGLNEQFF. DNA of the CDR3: TGTGCCAGCACCCTCGCGGGGGGGCTCAATGAGCAGTTCTTC.

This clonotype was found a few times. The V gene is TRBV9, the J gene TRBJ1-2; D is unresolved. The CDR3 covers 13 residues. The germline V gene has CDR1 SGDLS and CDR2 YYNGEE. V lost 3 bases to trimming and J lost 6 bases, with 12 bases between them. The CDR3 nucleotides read TGTGCCAGCAGCGCCCCCATGGGGAATGGCTACACCTTC. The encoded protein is CASSAPMGNGYTF.

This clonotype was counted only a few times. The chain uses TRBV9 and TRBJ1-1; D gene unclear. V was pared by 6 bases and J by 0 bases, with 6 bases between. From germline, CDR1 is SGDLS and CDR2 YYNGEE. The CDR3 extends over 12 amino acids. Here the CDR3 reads CASITLNTEAFF. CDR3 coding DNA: TGTGCCAGCATCACCCTGAACACTGAAGCTTTCTTT.

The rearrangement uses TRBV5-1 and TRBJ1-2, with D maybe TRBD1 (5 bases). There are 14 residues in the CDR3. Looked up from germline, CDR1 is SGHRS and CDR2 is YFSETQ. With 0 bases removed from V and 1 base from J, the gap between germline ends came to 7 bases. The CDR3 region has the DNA TGCGCCAGCAGCTTGGAACAGGTTAACTATGGCTACACCTTC. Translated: CASSLEQVNYGYTF.

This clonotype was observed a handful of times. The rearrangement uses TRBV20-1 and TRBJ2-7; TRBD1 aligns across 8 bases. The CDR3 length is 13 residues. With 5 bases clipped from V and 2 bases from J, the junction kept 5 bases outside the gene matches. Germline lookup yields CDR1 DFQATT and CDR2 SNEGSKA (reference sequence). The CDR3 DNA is TGCAGTGCTGGACAGGGTACGGCCTACGAGCAGTACTTC. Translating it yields CSAGQGTAYEQYF.

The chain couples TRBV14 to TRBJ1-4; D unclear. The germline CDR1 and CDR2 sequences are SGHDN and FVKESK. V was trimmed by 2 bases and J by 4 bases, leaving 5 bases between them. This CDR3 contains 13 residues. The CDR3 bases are TGTGCCAGCAGCCAATACGGTAATGAAAAACTGTTTTTT. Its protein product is CASSQYGNEKLFF.

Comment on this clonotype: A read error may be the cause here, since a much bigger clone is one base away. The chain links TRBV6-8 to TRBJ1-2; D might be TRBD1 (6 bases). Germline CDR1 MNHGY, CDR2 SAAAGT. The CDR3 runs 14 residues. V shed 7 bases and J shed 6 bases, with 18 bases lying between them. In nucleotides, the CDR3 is TGTGCCAGCACCAGGTGGGGGGCTGACCATGGCTACACCTTC. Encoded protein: CASTRWGADHGYTF.

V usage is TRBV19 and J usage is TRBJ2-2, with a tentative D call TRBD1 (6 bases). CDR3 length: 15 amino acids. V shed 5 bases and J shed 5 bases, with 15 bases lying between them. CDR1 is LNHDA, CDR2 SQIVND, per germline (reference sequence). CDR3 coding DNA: TGTGCCAGTAGTGACATACAGGGAAAAACCGGGGAGCTGTTTTTT. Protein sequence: CASSDIQGKTGELFF.